This is a list of T cell receptor beta chains from one sample in a study of T-cell memory formation after mild COVID-19. TCRdb reprocessed the 5' RACE reads with MiXCR, giving one entry per CDR3 protein. The sample carries approximately 340,000 distinct CDR3 sequences, about 15% recorded once. Sequences were obtained from PBMCs or a T cell subset sorted from them (not recorded which). The source of these receptors is a man between 18 and 29 years old who had mild COVID-19 (a few samples of this study predate the infection). Cell type and time point are not known. Both conserved end residues are part of each CDR3. A D gene is named only where the DNA matches it firmly. The size of a clone is reported for some rows only, either as once, few or many, or as a class for expanded clones.

TRBJ2-7	.	TRBV7-2	.	TGTGCCAGCAGCTCCGGGAGTCCTCTGATCGAGCAGTACTTC	CASSSGSPLIEQYF
TRBJ1-5	.	TRBV6-2/TRBV6-3	few	TGTGCCAGCAGTTACTCAGGGAAAAGCAATCAGCCCCAGCATTTT	CASSYSGKSNQPQHF
TRBJ2-1	TRBD2	TRBV7-9	.	TGTGCCAGCAGCTTAGGGGAGGGAGAACCTTACAATGAGCAGTTCTTC	CASSLGEGEPYNEQFF
TRBJ2-3	TRBD2	TRBV20-1	.	TGCAGTGCTTCCCAGACTAGCGGGATTTTCACAGATACGCAGTATTTT	CSASQTSGIFTDTQYF
TRBJ2-2	.	TRBV9	.	TGTGCCAGCAGCCCTCGGACAGTAAACACCGGGGAGCTGTTTTTT	CASSPRTVNTGELFF
TRBJ2-5	.	TRBV7-9	few	TGTGCCAGCAGCTTCAACTTGGTCGAGACCCAGTACTTC	CASSFNLVETQYF
TRBJ1-5	.	TRBV11-2	few	TGTGCCAGCAGCCCACCCCGAGAGGGCGGGAAGCCCCAGCATTTT	CASSPPREGGKPQHF
TRBJ2-7	.	TRBV4-1	.	TGCGCCAGCAGCCAATGGCTCCGGGACCCCCCCTACGAGCAGTACTTC	CASSQWLRDPPYEQYF
TRBJ2-2	.	TRBV11-2	.	TGTGCCAGCAGCCCGGACAGAGGGGAGCTGTTTTTT	CASSPDRGELFF
TRBJ1-5	TRBD1	TRBV27	.	TGTGCCAGCAGCTGGACAGGGGACTTGAATCAGCCCCAGCATTTT	CASSWTGDLNQPQHF
TRBJ1-6	TRBD1	TRBV18	few	TGTGCCAGCCGACAGGGGGCTAATTCACCCCTCCACTTT	CASRQGANSPLHF
TRBJ1-6	.	TRBV27	few	TGTGCCAGCAGTTTACAGGCAGCTGGGCCGGTCCCCTATAATTCACCCCTCCACTTT	CASSLQAAGPVPYNSPLHF
TRBJ2-2	.	TRBV7-9	.	TGTGCCAGCAGCGGGACTTCTTTTGACGGGGAGCTGTTTTTT	CASSGTSFDGELFF
TRBJ2-6	.	TRBV5-1	many	TGCGCCAGCCTGGACAGTTCTGGGGCCAACGTCCTGACTTTC	CASLDSSGANVLTF
TRBJ2-6	.	TRBV29-1	.	TGCAGCGTTCGATTGGCCTCTGGGGCCAACGTCCTGACTTTC	CSVRLASGANVLTF
TRBJ2-5	TRBD2	TRBV7-2	.	TGTGCCAGCAGCTACACTAGCGGGGGGGCCCCAGGGACCCAGTACTTC	CASSYTSGGAPGTQYF
TRBJ2-1	.	TRBV20-1	few	TGCAGTGCTAGTCGGACCCTAGGAGAGCAGTTCTTC	CSASRTLGEQFF
TRBJ1-1	.	TRBV5-1	.	TGCGCCAGCAGCTTCTGGGTTGGGGGATCGAACACTGAAGCTTTCTTT	CASSFWVGGSNTEAFF
TRBJ2-5	.	TRBV6-2/TRBV6-3	many	TGTGCCAGCAGGGGTCGTTACCCCCTCGAGACCCAGTACTTC	CASRGRYPLETQYF
TRBJ2-3	.	TRBV20-1	many	TGCAGTGCCCCACCGGCCGGGGTGGGGAGCACAGATACGCAGTATTTT	CSAPPAGVGSTDTQYF
TRBJ2-5	TRBD2	TRBV12-3/TRBV12-4	many	TGTGCCAGCAGTTTGGACGGGGGGGCTGAGACCCAGTACTTC	CASSLDGGAETQYF
TRBJ2-2	.	TRBV29-1	.	TGCAGCGTTAGACAGAGCGGTACCGGGGAGCTGTTTTTT	CSVRQSGTGELFF
TRBJ2-5	.	TRBV7-6	many	TGTGCCAGCAGCTTCCCTAGTGTGGAGACCCAGTACTTC	CASSFPSVETQYF
TRBJ1-5	TRBD1	TRBV5-1	.	TGCGCCAGCAGCTTGGGGACAGGGAAGGAGCCCCAGCATTTT	CASSLGTGKEPQHF
TRBJ1-4	.	TRBV5-5	.	TGTGCCAGCAGCTTGATCAAGGCAACTAATGAAAAACTGTTTTTT	CASSLIKATNEKLFF
TRBJ2-2	TRBD2	TRBV6-5	.	TGTGCCAGCAGGCTAGCGGGGGGGAACACCGGGGAGCTGTTTTTT	CASRLAGGNTGELFF
TRBJ1-2	TRBD1	TRBV2	.	TGTGCCAGCAGTCCCCCTTCAGGGGGTCTCTATGGCTACACCTTC	CASSPPSGGLYGYTF
TRBJ2-3	TRBD1	TRBV5-8	few	TGTGCCAGCAGCTTCCCCGGGACAGGGGTAGATACGCAGTATTTT	CASSFPGTGVDTQYF
TRBJ1-5	.	TRBV20-1	.	TGCAGTGCTCGGCGCTCAGGGGTCAGCAATCAGCCCCAGCATTTT	CSARRSGVSNQPQHF
TRBJ1-2	TRBD1	TRBV4-2	few	TGTGCCAGCAGCCTTGGGACAGGGACAAACTATGGCTACACCTTC	CASSLGTGTNYGYTF
TRBJ2-1	.	TRBV7-8	few	TGTGCCAGCAGCTTAGATCGGAGCTCCTACAATGAGCAGTTCTTC	CASSLDRSSYNEQFF
TRBJ2-1	TRBD2	TRBV11-1	.	TGTGCCAGCAGTCACAGTACTAGCGGGTACAATGAGCAGTTCTTC	CASSHSTSGYNEQFF
TRBJ1-1	.	TRBV5-6	few	TGTGCCAGCAGCTTGTACCGGTTCGGGTTCATGAACACTGAAGCTTTCTTT	CASSLYRFGFMNTEAFF
TRBJ1-4	.	TRBV4-3	once	TGCGCCAGCAGCCGCGCGGGGGGCTCGGGTAATGAAAAACTGTTTTTT	CASSRAGGSGNEKLFF
TRBJ2-1	.	TRBV7-2	.	TGTGCCAGCAGCTTAGGTACGGTTAGCTCCTACAATGAGCAGTTCTTC	CASSLGTVSSYNEQFF
TRBJ2-7	.	TRBV21-1	few	TGTGCCAGCAGCAGGTGGCGGGGTGTGTCCTACGAGCAGTACTTC	CASSRWRGVSYEQYF
TRBJ2-2	TRBD1	TRBV6-5	.	TGTGCCAGCAGTTATTCCGGGACAGACTCCGGGGAGCTGTTTTTT	CASSYSGTDSGELFF
TRBJ1-1	TRBD1	TRBV12-3/TRBV12-4	few	TGTGCCAGCAGTCCCTCCGACAGGGGTTACACTGAAGCTTTCTTT	CASSPSDRGYTEAFF
TRBJ2-1	.	TRBV28	few	TGTGCCAGCACCAACCGGGCTGTCTCCTACAATGAGCAGTTCTTC	CASTNRAVSYNEQFF
TRBJ2-3	TRBD2	TRBV7-6	many	TGTGCCAGCAGCTTAAGCGGGATGAGCACAGATACGCAGTATTTT	CASSLSGMSTDTQYF
TRBJ2-1	.	TRBV28	few	TGTGCCACGGAGGGAATTGGGGATGAGCAGTTCTTC	CATEGIGDEQFF
TRBJ1-3	TRBD1	TRBV9	many	TGTGCCAGCAGCCGGGACAGCTTCTCTGGAAACACCATATATTTT	CASSRDSFSGNTIYF
TRBJ2-1	.	TRBV20-1	.	TGCAGTGCTAGAGATCGGCCCGGGGGCCCTAAGTGGGAGACAAATGAGCAGTTCTTC	CSARDRPGGPKWETNEQFF
TRBJ1-6	TRBD1	TRBV5-1	.	TGCGCCAGCAGCTCGGCCATGACAGGGTTAGATAATTCACCCCTCCACTTT	CASSSAMTGLDNSPLHF
TRBJ2-5	.	TRBV28	few	TGTGCCAGCAGTTTCCGGGACTTTTTAGAGACCCAGTACTTC	CASSFRDFLETQYF
TRBJ2-6	.	TRBV5-1	few	TGCGCCAGCAGCTTGGGAACAACTGGGGCCAACGTCCTGACTTTC	CASSLGTTGANVLTF
TRBJ2-5	TRBD1	TRBV9	.	TGTGCCAGCAGCGTAGAAGGGGGCCCTTCAGAGACCCAGTACTTC	CASSVEGGPSETQYF
TRBJ1-2	.	TRBV12-3/TRBV12-4	few	TGTGCCAGCAGTCCCGACAGAAATAACTATGGCTACACCTTC	CASSPDRNNYGYTF